Sequencing of this T cell receptor beta chain was carried out in a study of CD8+CD57+ T cells in acquired aplastic anemia. Study conclusions and caveats: Common to patients and controls were 25 to 30 CD8+ CDR3 sequences.

The CDR3 region is 13 residues in length, termini included. Germline V gene sequence: CDR1 SEHNR, CDR2 FQNEAQ (reference sequence). The template used for profiling TCR beta VDJ and CDR3 was genomic DNA. MiXCR, applied by TCRdb to the reads, yields one record per CDR3 protein. Seen here are roughly 250,000 distinct CDR3 sequences, roughly 82% observed once, and the top ten hold about 41%. Before being chosen for sequencing, patients had shown CD8+CD57+ cell expansion by flow cytometry. Diagnosis of severe acquired aplastic anemia applied to all patients. Patients were therapy-naive when their blood was sampled. This clonotype has only one observation. Its antigen remains unidentified. This CDR3 fails to terminate in the conserved phenylalanine or tryptophan, so it likely reflects a read error. The DNA is omitted, as the CDR3 cannot be located on it reliably, and the CDR3 follows TCRdb's listing.

Sequenced material: sorted CD4+, CD8+, or CD8+CD57+ T cells (not recorded which) from PBMCs. The chain recombines TRBV7-9 with TRBJ2-3; the table gives TRBD1 as D, unverified against the DNA. This sequence was found in a human donor with aplastic anemia. CDR3 loop: CAVLGGAEAQYFV.